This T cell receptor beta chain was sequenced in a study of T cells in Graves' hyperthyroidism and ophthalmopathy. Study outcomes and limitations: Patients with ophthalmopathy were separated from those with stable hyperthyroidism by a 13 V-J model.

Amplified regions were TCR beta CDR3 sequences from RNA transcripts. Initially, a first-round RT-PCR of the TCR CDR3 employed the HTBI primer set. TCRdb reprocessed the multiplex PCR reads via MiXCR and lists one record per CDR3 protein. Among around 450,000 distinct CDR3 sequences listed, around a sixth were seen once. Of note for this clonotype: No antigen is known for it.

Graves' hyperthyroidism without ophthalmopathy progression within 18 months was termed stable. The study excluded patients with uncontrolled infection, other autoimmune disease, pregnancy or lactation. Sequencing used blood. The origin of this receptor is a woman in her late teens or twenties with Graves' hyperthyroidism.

CDR3 region: CSASDNYSGYTF. DNA of the CDR3: TGCAGTGCTAGCGACAATTATTCTGGCTACACCTTC. The chain uses TRBV20-1 and TRBJ1-2; D not certain. V lost 3 bases and J lost 7, with 12 bases in between. Per the germline V gene, CDR1 is DFQATT and CDR2 is SNEGSKA (reference sequence). The CDR3 runs 12 residues.